The source of this TCR beta chain is a study of cytomegalovirus exposure and HLA in healthy donors. V shed 0 bases and J shed 4 bases, with 4 bases lying between them. Germline assignment: CDR1 SGHNT and CDR2 YYREEE (reference sequence). The CDR3 is made up of 12 amino acids. The primer mix had 60 Vbeta and 13 Jbeta primers. Only in-frame clones appear in the TCRdb table, and some are missing; sequencing was by immunoSEQ multiplex PCR. The sample yields roughly 100,000 clones, over 65% seen once. Input material: PBMCs. This receptor was obtained from a man between 35 and 55 years old in good health and CMV-seropositive. This chain connects TRBV5-4 to TRBJ1-1; D not certain. CDR3 in amino acids: CASSLDRTEAFF. The CDR3 region has the DNA TGTGCCAGCAGCTTGGATCGCACTGAAGCTTTCTTT.